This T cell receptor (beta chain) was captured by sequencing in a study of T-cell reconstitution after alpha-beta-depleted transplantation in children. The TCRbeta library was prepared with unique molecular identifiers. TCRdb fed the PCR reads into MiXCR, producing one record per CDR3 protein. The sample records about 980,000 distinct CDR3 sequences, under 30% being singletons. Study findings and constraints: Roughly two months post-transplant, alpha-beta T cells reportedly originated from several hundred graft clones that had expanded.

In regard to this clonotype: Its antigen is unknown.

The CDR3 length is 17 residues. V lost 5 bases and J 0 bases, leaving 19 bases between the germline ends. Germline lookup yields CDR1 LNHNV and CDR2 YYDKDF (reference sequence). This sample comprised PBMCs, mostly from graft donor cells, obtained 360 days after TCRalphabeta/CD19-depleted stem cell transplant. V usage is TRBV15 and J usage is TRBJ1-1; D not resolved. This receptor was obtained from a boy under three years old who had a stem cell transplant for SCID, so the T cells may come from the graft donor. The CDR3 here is CATSPPWWERLNTEAFF. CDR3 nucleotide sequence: TGTGCCACCAGCCCCCCGTGGTGGGAACGCCTGAACACTGAAGCTTTCTTT.